The rows below give T cell receptor beta chains drawn from one sample of a study of T cell repertoires in cytomegalovirus infection. For these TCRs, the target antigens are not known. TCRdb re-called the reads with MiXCR, one entry per CDR3 protein. Seen here are about 740,000 distinct CDR3 sequences, roughly a third observed once, and the top ten hold over 15%. The specimen was cultured PBMCs, collected from culture after CMV antigen stimulation. These receptors all come from a human donor in good health (CMV status not recorded). Some clones in this sample may be carry-over from other donors' samples. Both conserved end residues are part of each CDR3. Each record gives: D gene, V gene, clone size, J gene, CDR3 protein, CDR3 DNA. A D gene is named only where the DNA matches it firmly. Expanded clones are given a class, and other clones once, few, many or no size at all.

>TRBD2|TRBV11-2|.|TRBJ2-5
CASTPRTSGPQETQYF
TGTGCCAGCACCCCCCGAACTAGCGGGCCCCAAGAGACCCAGTACTTC
>TRBD2|TRBV4-1|few|TRBJ2-3
CASSQGNRGADTQYF
TGCGCCAGCAGCCAAGGGAACCGGGGGGCAGATACGCAGTATTTT
>.|TRBV29-1|.|TRBJ1-2
CSVEDKWGYGYTF
TGCAGCGTTGAAGACAAATGGGGCTATGGCTACACCTTC
>.|TRBV2|once|TRBJ1-2
CASIYLPRGYGYTF
TGTGCCAGCATCTACCTCCCGCGCGGCTATGGCTACACCTTC
>.|TRBV7-2|many|TRBJ1-4
CASSLGHFDNEKLFF
TGTGCCAGCAGCTTGGGACATTTTGATAATGAAAAACTGTTTTTT
>.|TRBV6-6|few|TRBJ2-3
CASSYLGPGRDTQYF
TGTGCCAGCAGTTACTTGGGACCGGGAAGAGATACGCAGTATTTT
>.|TRBV11-2|.|TRBJ2-1
CASSIGVLGGNEQFF
TGTGCCAGCAGCATAGGGGTTTTGGGGGGAAATGAGCAGTTCTTC
>.|TRBV7-2|many|TRBJ1-5
CASSQSGGSNQPQHF
TGTGCCAGCAGCCAGTCGGGGGGAAGCAATCAGCCCCAGCATTTT
>.|TRBV11-2|few|TRBJ2-5
CASSLFSTRLRVQYF
TGTGCCAGCAGCTTATTCTCCACGAGGTTAAGGGTCCAGTACTTC
>TRBD1|TRBV15|.|TRBJ1-2
CATSKEGAGANYGCTF
TGTGCCACCAGCAAGGAGGGGGCGGGAGCTAACTATGGCTGCACCTTC
>TRBD1|TRBV12-3/TRBV12-4|.|TRBJ1-5
CASRFDRAQPQHF
TGTGCCAGCAGGTTCGACAGGGCTCAGCCCCAGCATTTT
>.|TRBV6-2/TRBV6-3|.|TRBJ2-1
CASSLSGLAGPEQFF
TGTGCCAGCAGTCTTTCGGGGCTAGCTGGTCCTGAGCAGTTCTTC
>.|TRBV27|few|TRBJ2-1
CASSLSWDLSYNEQFF
TGTGCCAGCAGTTTATCTTGGGACTTAAGTTACAATGAGCAGTTCTTC
>TRBD1|TRBV28|.|TRBJ1-4
CASRPDRGGLREKLFF
TGTGCCAGCAGACCCGACAGGGGAGGGTTGCGTGAAAAACTGTTTTTT
>TRBD2|TRBV2|.|TRBJ2-1
CASSAPKGPSGGSPSSYNEQFF
TGTGCCAGCAGTGCACCTAAGGGGCCTAGCGGGGGGAGCCCGAGCTCCTACAATGAGCAGTTCTTC
>TRBD2|TRBV12-3/TRBV12-4|.|TRBJ2-2
CASSGLAGEIGELFF
TGTGCCAGCAGTGGACTAGCGGGAGAGATCGGGGAGCTGTTTTTT
>TRBD1|TRBV5-4|.|TRBJ2-3
CASSLGGTVNTDTQYF
TGTGCCAGCAGCTTGGGAGGGACAGTAAACACAGATACGCAGTATTTT
>TRBD2|TRBV10-3|.|TRBJ2-3
CAISEREADTQYF
TGTGCCATCAGTGAACGGGAGGCAGATACGCAGTATTTT
>.|TRBV10-3|few|TRBJ2-7
CAISDGYYEQYF
TGTGCCATCAGTGATGGATACTACGAGCAGTACTTC
>TRBD1|TRBV6-5|few|TRBJ1-1
CASSSGQGTAFF
TGTGCCAGCAGTTCGGGACAGGGAACAGCTTTCTTT
>.|TRBV28|.|TRBJ1-6
CASIGDTGSPLHF
TGTGCCAGCATTGGTGACACCGGGTCACCCCTCCACTTT
>.|TRBV12-3/TRBV12-4|.|TRBJ1-1
CASSLNGFTEAFF
TGTGCCAGCAGTTTAAACGGGTTCACTGAAGCTTTCTTT